Given below is one TCR beta chain in context. The CDR3 has 16 amino acids. Germline CDR1 is SGHTA and CDR2 is FQGNSA. The J segment lost 0 bases and the V segment lost 5 bases, leaving 6 bases of the junction unmatched. The data were taken from a study of T cell changes during pregnancy in multiple sclerosis. Assay: immunoSEQ multiplex PCR; the TCRdb copy retains only in-frame clones and omits some. The sample carries about 22,000 clones, under 95% recorded once. The chain carries TRBV7-2 and TRBJ1-3; 8 nucleotides match TRBD1. Sequenced here: CD4+ T cells from peripheral blood mononuclear cells, sampled in the third trimester of pregnancy. This receptor was obtained from a female donor in good health, enrolled as a control in a pregnancy study. This chain's CDR3 is CASSRATGASGNTIYF. The CDR3 nucleotides are TGTGCCAGCAGCCGAGCGACAGGGGCCTCTGGAAACACCATATATTTT.